These 20 T cell receptor beta chains share one sample of origin, sequenced in a study of T cell responses to AZD1222 COVID-19 vaccine. Repertoires were generated with immunoSEQ multiplex PCR, while TCRdb's copy carries only in-frame clones and drops some. The sample contains 150,000 to 200,000 clones, roughly nine tenths of which appear only once. Specimen: peripheral blood, collected 28 days after the second AZD1222 dose. These receptors originate from an adult who received the AZD1222 COVID-19 vaccine.

The chain combines TRBV29-1 with TRBJ2-1; 12 bases fit TRBD1. The CDR3 length is 16 residues. The V and J ends lost 5 bases and 7 bases, in that order; junction bases with no gene match: 12. Germline values: CDR1 SQVTM, CDR2 ANQGSEA. The CDR3 loop is CSVRRPGQGAKNEQFF. In nucleotides, the CDR3 is TGCAGCGTTCGTCGCCCGGGACAGGGGGCGAAGAATGAGCAGTTCTTC.

The chain combines TRBV25-1 with TRBJ1-1; 7 bases are a match to TRBD1. The germline V gene encodes CDR1 MGHDK and CDR2 SYGVNS. This CDR3 is 13 amino acids long. The V and J ends lost 3 bases and 4 bases, in that order; junction bases with no gene match: 2. The CDR3 region is CASSDQGVTEAFF. CDR3 DNA sequence: TGTGCCAGCAGTGACCAGGGGGTCACTGAAGCTTTCTTT.

The V and J genes are TRBV6-2 or TRBV6-3 and TRBJ2-3; 11 bases fit TRBD2. With 4 bases clipped from V and 6 bases from J, the junction kept 9 bases outside the gene matches. CDR3 length: 16 residues. The germline V gene has CDR1 MNHEY and CDR2 SVGEGT. This CDR3 reads CASSSPSGGPVDTQYF. The CDR3 nucleotides are TGTGCCAGCAGTTCCCCTAGCGGGGGGCCAGTTGATACGCAGTATTTT.

The rearrangement uses TRBV5-1 and TRBJ2-7; a weak D match, TRBD2 (6 bases). The V gene lost 3 bases and the J gene lost 3 bases, with 25 bases spanning the gap. Germline CDR1 SGHRS, CDR2 YFSETQ. This CDR3 has 18 amino acids. CDR3 bases: TGCGCCAGCAGCTATAGCACGGGGATCACGGGGGTACTCTACGAGCAGTACTTC. Protein: CASSYSTGITGVLYEQYF.

CDR3 sequence reads: CASISYGANTEAFF. The DNA for the CDR3 is TGTGCCAGCATCAGTTACGGGGCCAACACTGAAGCTTTCTTT. The chain combines TRBV28 with TRBJ1-1, with D possibly TRBD1 on 5 matching bases. V shed 7 bases and J shed 2 bases, with 14 bases lying between them. The CDR3 sequence is 14 residues long. Germline V lookup: CDR1 MDHEN, CDR2 SYDVKM.

V is TRBV6-6 and J is TRBJ2-7; the D gene is possibly TRBD2 (5 bases). Looked up from germline, CDR1 is MNHNY and CDR2 is SVGAGI (reference sequence). V lost 0 bases, J lost 5 bases, and 8 bases lay in between. This CDR3 has 13 residues. CDR3: CASSYSEADEQYF. CDR3 coding DNA: TGTGCCAGCAGTTACTCGGAGGCGGACGAGCAGTACTTC.

This rearrangement joins TRBV24-1 to TRBJ2-2, with 10 positions matching TRBD2. V shed 3 bases, J shed 6 bases, and the junction held 6 bases outside the gene matches. CDR3 length: 16 residues. Per the germline V gene, CDR1 is KGHDR and CDR2 is SFDVKD. This chain's CDR3 is CATSDRGTSVPGELFF. DNA of the CDR3: TGTGCCACCAGTGATCGCGGGACTAGCGTCCCCGGGGAGCTGTTTTTT.

This chain connects TRBV28 to TRBJ2-5; the match to TRBD1 covers 8 bases. The J segment lost 5 bases and the V segment lost 2 bases, leaving 10 bases of the junction unmatched. This CDR3 comprises 16 residues. The germline V gene encodes CDR1 MDHEN and CDR2 SYDVKM. CDR3: CASSLSRTGIRETQYF. DNA of the CDR3: TGTGCCAGCAGTTTAAGTCGGACAGGGATCCGGGAGACCCAGTACTTC.

The CDR3 sequence is CSASRQGAHNEQFF. The CDR3 nucleotides are TGCAGTGCCAGTAGGCAGGGGGCGCACAATGAGCAGTTCTTC. This chain connects TRBV20-1 to TRBJ2-1; 8 positions match TRBD1. This CDR3 spans 14 amino acids. Per germline, CDR1 DFQATT and CDR2 SNEGSKA (reference sequence). The trim removed 6 bases at V and 5 bases at J, leaving 9 bases unmatched.

The chain combines TRBV11-3 with TRBJ2-1; D is unclear. Germline V gene data show CDR1 as SGHNT and CDR2 as YENEEA. V shed 1 base and J shed 7 bases, with 14 bases lying between them. This CDR3 is built from 15 residues. CDR3 loop: CASSLVGSLGNEQFF. The CDR3 DNA reads as TGTGCCAGCAGCTTAGTGGGTTCTCTCGGGAATGAGCAGTTCTTC.

This chain links TRBV19 with TRBJ1-1, with D possibly TRBD1 on 5 matching bases. Germline V gene sequence: CDR1 LNHDA, CDR2 SQIVND (reference sequence). CDR3 length: 13 amino acids. Trimming left V 4 bases short and J 7 bases short, with 13 bases between. As DNA, the CDR3 is TGTGCCAGTAGTACCCCCACAGGATATGAAGCTTTCTTT. Its translation is CASSTPTGYEAFF.

This clone is a singleton in its sample. V usage is TRBV15 and J usage is TRBJ2-7; D is unclear. The ends were cut back, 0 bases at V and 7 bases at J, with 4 bases in the middle. This CDR3 has 11 amino acids. The germline V gene has CDR1 LNHNV and CDR2 YYDKDF (reference sequence). The CDR3 DNA sequence: TGTGCCACCAGCAGAGAGGGGGAGCAGTACTTC. Translated, it gives CATSREGEQYF.

The V gene is TRBV5-1, the J gene TRBJ2-5, with D possibly TRBD1 on 5 matching bases. CDR1 is SGHRS and CDR2 is YFSETQ in the germline V gene. V gave up 0 bases and J gave up 2 bases, with 11 bases separating them. The CDR3 has 15 amino acids. This chain's CDR3 is CASSLAGSPQETQYF. CDR3 nucleotides: TGCGCCAGCAGCTTGGCAGGGTCCCCACAAGAGACCCAGTACTTC.

A few counts support this clone. V and J are TRBV11-2 and TRBJ1-2; 7 bases line up with TRBD1. The CDR3 contains 15 residues. V shed 4 bases and J 5 bases; nucleotides not matched to a gene: 10. Germline CDR1 SGHAT, CDR2 FQNNGV. The CDR3 spells CASSSLKDRWYGYTF. The CDR3 DNA sequence: TGTGCCAGCAGCTCCCTGAAGGACAGGTGGTATGGCTACACCTTC.

This clone was seen more than once but under ten times. CDR3 nucleotides: TGCGCCAGCAGCTTGGGAGAGTACGAGCAGTACTTC. It is translated as CASSLGEYEQYF. The chain is built from TRBV5-1 and TRBJ2-7; D uncertain. Between the trimmed V and J ends, which lost 0 bases and 4 bases, there was a span of 5 bases. This CDR3 has 12 residues. Germline CDR1 is SGHRS and CDR2 is YFSETQ.

This clone was picked up one time. The chain links TRBV25-1 to TRBJ2-1; D is uncertain. Per the germline V gene, CDR1 is MGHDK and CDR2 is SYGVNS. The length of the CDR3 is 13 residues. Trimming shortened V by 5 bases and J by 1 base, and 6 bases separated the two germline ends. The CDR3 bases are TGTGCCAGCAGTCTGGGATCCTACAATGAGCAGTTCTTC. It codes for CASSLGSYNEQFF.

The chain carries TRBV7-2 and TRBJ1-3; D gene ambiguous. Germline CDR1 is SGHTA and CDR2 is FQGNSA. This CDR3 comprises 16 residues. Trimming stripped 5 bases from V and 0 bases from J, with 14 bases between. The CDR3: CASSPAGRISGNTIYF. The CDR3 DNA reads as TGTGCCAGCAGCCCCGCGGGCAGGATCTCTGGAAACACCATATATTTT. Variable domain in full (rest from reference TRBV7-2 and TRBJ1-3): GAGVSQSPSNKVTEKGKDVELRCDPISGHTALYWYRQSLGQGLEFLIYFQGNSAPDKSGLPSDRFSAERTGGSVSTLTIQRTQQEDSAVYLCASSPAGRISGNTIYFGEGSWLTVV.

The J gene is TRBJ2-7, the V gene TRBV6-2 or TRBV6-3; no firm D call. The V gene's germline CDR1 is MNHEY and CDR2 SVGEGT. CDR3 size: 14 residues. The V gene lost 0 bases and the J gene lost 0 bases, with 6 bases spanning the gap. For the CDR3, the DNA is TGTGCCAGCAGTTACTCGACGGCCTCCTACGAGCAGTACTTC. Translated, it gives CASSYSTASYEQYF.

This clone has only a few counts. The V call is TRBV11-2, the J call TRBJ2-4; TRBD1 might be the D (7 bases). The V gene lost 3 bases and the J gene lost 4 bases, with 16 bases spanning the gap. The CDR3 is 16 residues long. Germline lookup yields CDR1 SGHAT and CDR2 FQNNGV. CDR3 nucleotide sequence: TGTGCCAGCAGCTTCGTGGGCGGGACAGTAAAAAACATTCAGTACTTC. Translation: CASSFVGGTVKNIQYF. The whole variable domain, filled in from reference TRBV11-2 and TRBJ2-4, reads EAGVAQSPRYKIIEKRQSVAFWCNPISGHATLYWYQQILGQGPKLLIQFQNNGVVDDSQLPKDRFSAERLKGVDSTLKIQPAKLEDSAVYLCASSFVGGTVKNIQYFGAGTRLSVL.

The rearrangement links TRBV2 to TRBJ2-3, with 7 nucleotides matching TRBD2. The V segment lost 6 bases and the J segment 1 base; nucleotides outside the gene matches: 4. Germline-derived CDR1 and CDR2 are SNHLY and FYNNEI. The CDR3 extends over 14 amino acids. CDR3 residues: CASRRTRGTDTQYF. The CDR3 DNA follows: TGTGCCAGCAGGCGGACTAGGGGCACAGATACGCAGTATTTT.